The 28 T cell receptor beta chains below come from one sample, sequenced in a study of spatial heterogeneity in lung cancer. These receptors have no identified antigens. TCRdb redid the calling of the 5' RACE reads with MiXCR, one entry per CDR3 protein. The sample lists several thousand distinct CDR3 sequences, about 7.6% occurring once. Indicated time point: sample taken at primary tumor resection. Study-level results: How many expanded intratumoral alpha and beta TCRs were present tracked the tumor mutation count, which was a count of nonsynonymous mutations.

This sample comprised lung tumor tissue, obtained at surgery. Receptor source: a female donor with early-stage non-small cell lung cancer.

As for this clonotype: This may be a read error: a much more frequent sequence differs by one nucleotide. Within a library made for alpha chains, this beta chain is off target, and its count is uninformative. The V and J genes are TRBV12-3 or TRBV12-4 and TRBJ2-6, with D perhaps matching TRBD2 (5 bases). The CDR3 runs to 14 residues. In nucleotides, the CDR3 is TGTACCAGCAGTTCCACGGGAGGGGCCAACGTCCTGACTTTC. Translation gives CTSSSTGGANVLTF.

This clonotype was counted ten times or more. For a library built for alpha chains, this beta chain is a stray read; little rests on its size. The DNA of the CDR3 is TGTGCCATCAGTGACCAGGCCCAAGAGACCCAGTACTTC. It yields the protein CAISDQAQETQYF. V and J are TRBV10-3 and TRBJ2-5; the D is unclear. Between the trimmed V and J ends, which lost 3 bases and 1 base, there was a span of 6 bases. This CDR3 spans 13 amino acids. CDR1 is ENHRY and CDR2 is SYGVKD in the germline V gene.

This clonotype was detected many times. The size of this beta chain means little, since it is a stray read in a library made for alpha chains. The gene calls are TRBV9 and TRBJ2-7, with TRBD2 identical over 8 bases. Trimming removed 0 bases from V and 6 bases from J; junction bases left unmatched: 11. The CDR3 spans 16 residues. Germline lookup yields CDR1 SGDLS and CDR2 YYNGEE. DNA of the CDR3: TGTGCCAGCAGCGTAGACCCTGCGGGAGGACGGGGCGAGCAGTACTTC. Translated: CASSVDPAGGRGEQYF. Full variable domain (missing parts from reference TRBV9 and TRBJ2-7): DSGVTQTPKHLITATGQRVTLRCSPRSGDLSVYWYQQSLDQGLQFLIQYYNGEERAKGNILERFSAQQFPDLHSELNLSSLELGDSALYFCASSVDPAGGRGEQYFGPGTRLTVT.

This clonotype is deemed medium-sized (0.01 to 0.1%). A library made for alpha chains picked up this beta chain off target, so its size means little. V and J are TRBV7-3 and TRBJ1-6; D possibly corresponds to TRBD1 (6 bases). The CDR3 covers 13 residues. Trimming took off 2 bases at V and 10 bases at J, with 9 bases between the two ends. CDR1 SGHTA and CDR2 FQGTGA come from the germline V gene. The CDR3 spells CASSLGGFSPLHF. CDR3 coding DNA: TGTGCCAGCAGCTTAGGGGGCTTCTCACCCCTCCACTTT.

This clonotype is labeled as medium-sized (0.01 to 0.1%). Found in a library prepared for alpha chains, this beta chain is an off-target read, and its abundance has little meaning. V gene TRBV7-2 combines with J gene TRBJ1-2, with 7 bases fitting TRBD1. Germline CDR1 is SGHTA and CDR2 is FQGNSA. The CDR3 is made up of 14 amino acids. The trim removed 5 bases at V and 2 bases at J, leaving 5 bases unmatched. CDR3 in amino acids: CASSPGTENYGYTF. CDR3 DNA: TGTGCCAGCAGCCCGGGGACAGAGAACTATGGCTACACCTTC.

By sample fraction, this clonotype is medium-sized. Within a library made for alpha chains, this beta chain is off target, and its count is uninformative. CDR3 sequence: CSALVTSGGYQETQYF. As DNA, the CDR3 is TGCAGTGCTCTCGTTACTAGCGGAGGGTACCAAGAGACCCAGTACTTC. The chain combines TRBV20-1 with TRBJ2-5; 8 bases align to TRBD2. V shed 5 bases, J shed 0 bases, and the junction held 11 bases outside the gene matches. Per germline, CDR1 DFQATT and CDR2 SNEGSKA (reference sequence). CDR3 length: 16 amino acids.

This clonotype was counted many times. Little can be read into the size of this beta chain, an off-target read in a library designed for alpha chains. This chain uses TRBV4-3 with TRBJ2-7; 13 bases align to TRBD2. Trimming took 0 bases from V and 7 from J; bases not matched to a gene: 3. Per germline, CDR1 LGHNA and CDR2 YSLEER. This CDR3 spans 15 amino acids. The CDR3: CASSQELAGGQEQYF. CDR3 nucleotide sequence: TGCGCCAGCAGCCAAGAACTAGCGGGGGGGCAAGAGCAGTACTTC.

Sample share makes this clonotype medium-sized. Being off target in a library aimed at alpha chains, this beta chain has a size of little meaning. The rearrangement uses TRBV20-1 and TRBJ2-5, with 10 bases identical to TRBD2. CDR3 length: 16 residues. Trimming took 0 bases from V and 0 from J; bases not matched to a gene: 4. Germline V gives CDR1 DFQATT, CDR2 SNEGSKA (reference sequence). The CDR3 DNA sequence: TGCAGTGCTAGAGATGCCGGGACTAGCGACCAAGAGACCCAGTACTTC. Protein product: CSARDAGTSDQETQYF.

This clonotype ranks as medium-sized (0.01 to 0.1%). This beta chain is an off-target read within a library intended for alpha chains, so its frequency means little. V usage is TRBV7-9 and J usage is TRBJ2-1, with 9 bases identical to TRBD1. Germline assignment: CDR1 SEHNR and CDR2 FQNEAQ (reference sequence). V gave up 5 bases and J gave up 8 bases; unmatched junction bases: 13. The CDR3 loop spans 16 amino acids. For the CDR3, the DNA is TGTGCCAGCAGCCCAAGACGGACAGGGGAGAGAGATGAGCAGTTCTTC. Amino acid sequence: CASSPRRTGERDEQFF.

This clonotype appeared many times. A library prepared for alpha chains yielded this beta chain as an off-target read; its size is of little meaning. The chain links TRBV7-2 to TRBJ2-2; the D gene is possibly TRBD1 (5 bases). CDR1 and CDR2 from the germline V gene are SGHTA and FQGNSA. V was cut by 1 base and J by 4 bases, with 19 bases left in between. There are 18 residues in the CDR3. CDR3: CASSLELLRATATGELFF. The DNA for the CDR3 is TGTGCCAGCAGCTTAGAGCTACTCAGGGCCACGGCCACCGGGGAGCTGTTTTTT.

Details on this clonotype: Since it is a stray read in a library aimed at alpha chains, this beta chain has a size that is not meaningful. The J gene is TRBJ1-1, the V gene TRBV20-1, with TRBD1 matching 7 bases. After removal of 6 bases from V and 7 bases from J, the junction contained 8 bases not matched to a gene. This CDR3 is 12 amino acids long. Germline V gene sequence: CDR1 DFQATT, CDR2 SNEGSKA (reference sequence). The chain's CDR3 is CSASVDRFEAFF. The CDR3 coding sequence is TGCAGTGCGAGCGTGGACAGGTTTGAAGCTTTCTTT.

This clonotype was recorded at least ten times. A library prepared for alpha chains yielded this beta chain as an off-target read; its size is of little meaning. The chain uses TRBV20-1 and TRBJ2-5, with D maybe TRBD2 (5 bases). CDR3 length: 14 amino acids. Germline CDR1 reads DFQATT; CDR2 reads SNEGSKA (reference sequence). The V end was cut by 3 bases, the J end by 2 bases, with 13 bases between. The CDR3 protein is CSASAGDLQETQYF. Written as DNA, the CDR3 is TGCAGTGCTAGTGCGGGCGACTTACAAGAGACCCAGTACTTC.

By proportion, this clonotype is medium-sized. Little can be read into the size of this beta chain, an off-target read in a library designed for alpha chains. V usage is TRBV7-9 and J usage is TRBJ2-1; TRBD2 matches at 7 bases. This CDR3 comprises 18 residues. V shed 4 bases, J shed 3 bases, and the junction held 15 bases outside the gene matches. In germline, CDR1 is SEHNR, CDR2 FQNEAQ (reference sequence). In DNA, the CDR3 is TGTGCCAGCAGCTCTTGGCGCCTAGCGGAAAGAATCTACAATGAGCAGTTCTTC. This sequence encodes CASSSWRLAERIYNEQFF.

This clonotype showed up many times. This beta chain is an unintended read in a library built for alpha chains; its size means little. This sequence joins TRBV2 and TRBJ2-3, with 9 bases identical to TRBD2. Germline V gene data show CDR1 as SNHLY and CDR2 as FYNNEI. Trimming removed 8 bases from V and 4 bases from J; junction bases left unmatched: 7. The CDR3 spans 14 residues. The CDR3 sequence: CASAGLAVADTQYF. As DNA, the CDR3 is TGTGCCAGCGCGGGACTAGCTGTGGCAGATACGCAGTATTTT.

By share, this clonotype ranks as medium-sized. The size of this beta chain means little, since it is a stray read in a library made for alpha chains. V and J are TRBV29-1 and TRBJ1-2; TRBD1 might be the D (6 bases). CDR1 is SQVTM, CDR2 ANQGSEA, per germline. CDR3 size: 13 residues. Deletions cut 6 bases from V and 5 bases from J, with 16 bases between. CDR3 sequence: CSVYGPQGYGYTF. CDR3 nucleotide sequence: TGCAGCGTCTATGGCCCCCAGGGGTATGGCTACACCTTC.

This clonotype is labeled medium-sized. Since it is a stray read in a library aimed at alpha chains, this beta chain has a size that is not meaningful. The chain combines TRBV28 with TRBJ1-3; the D gene is possibly TRBD1 (5 bases). Germline V gene data show CDR1 as MDHEN and CDR2 as SYDVKM. V shed 8 bases and J shed 2 bases, with 13 bases lying between them. The CDR3 is made up of 14 amino acids. The DNA of the CDR3 is TGTGCCAGCCGGGCCAGGGTGGCTGGAAACACCATATATTTT. Its protein product is CASRARVAGNTIYF.

This clonotype is medium-sized by share. This beta chain was picked up by a library intended for alpha chains and is off target, so its count carries little meaning. This sequence joins TRBV12-3 or TRBV12-4 and TRBJ2-1; D uncertain. The CDR3 is made up of 11 amino acids. V lost 2 bases and J 7 bases, leaving 3 bases between the germline ends. CDR3 loop: CASSLINEQFF. In DNA form, the CDR3 reads TGTGCCAGCAGTTTAATAAATGAGCAGTTCTTC.

This clonotype was observed many times. This beta chain appears as a stray read in a library generated for alpha chains; its size is not informative. J is TRBJ2-1 and V is TRBV3-1; 9 bases are a match to TRBD2. The trim removed 0 bases at V and 5 bases at J, leaving 2 bases unmatched. The CDR3 is 15 amino acids. Germline values: CDR1 LGHDT, CDR2 YNNKEL (reference sequence). CDR3 sequence reads: CASSQDSGRNNEQFF. CDR3 nucleotides: TGTGCCAGCAGCCAAGATAGCGGGAGAAACAATGAGCAGTTCTTC.

This clonotype is classed as medium-sized. A library made for alpha chains picked up this beta chain off target, so its size means little. The V call is TRBV2, the J call TRBJ2-3; tentative D call: TRBD1 (8 bases). The CDR3 is made up of 14 amino acids. Trimming left V 1 base short and J 13 bases short, with 18 bases between. The V gene's germline CDR1 is SNHLY and CDR2 FYNNEI. The CDR3 DNA reads TGTGCCAGCAGTGAAGATCGGACAGGGAGGGCGGAGTATTTT. It yields the protein CASSEDRTGRAEYF.

This clonotype came up many times. The library was designed around alpha chains, so this beta chain is a stray read whose abundance carries little weight. The gene calls are TRBV2 and TRBJ1-2; D unresolved. Germline V lookup: CDR1 SNHLY, CDR2 FYNNEI. The CDR3 loop spans 16 amino acids. V dropped 3 bases and J dropped 4 bases, with 18 bases sitting between them. The CDR3 here is CASSDPPQWKGYGYTF. The DNA for the CDR3 is TGTGCCAGCAGTGATCCCCCCCAGTGGAAAGGCTATGGCTACACCTTC.

This clonotype was counted at least ten times. For a library built for alpha chains, this beta chain is a stray read; little rests on its size. The rearrangement uses TRBV5-1 and TRBJ2-7; D may be TRBD2 (6 bases). The CDR3 is 14 amino acids. Germline assignment: CDR1 SGHRS and CDR2 YFSETQ. Trimming shortened V by 4 bases and J by 1 base, and 12 bases separated the two germline ends. CDR3 DNA sequence: TGCGCCAGCAGCGGGAGGTCCGGGTCCTACGAGCAGTACTTC. This codes for CASSGRSGSYEQYF.

The table lists this clonotype with many counts. This beta chain is a stray read from a library made for alpha chains; its abundance is not meaningful. V is TRBV6-5 and J is TRBJ2-2, with TRBD1 identical over 7 bases. The CDR3 spans 14 residues. CDR1 and CDR2 from the germline V gene are MNHEY and SVGAGI. V trimming: 7 bases; J trimming: 3 bases; junction bases outside the gene matches: 5. CDR3 loop: CASKRDRDTGELFF. The CDR3, as DNA: TGTGCCAGCAAGCGAGACAGGGACACCGGGGAGCTGTTTTTT.

This clonotype has at least ten counts. With the library built for alpha chains, this beta chain is off target and its frequency is not meaningful. V usage is TRBV29-1 and J usage is TRBJ2-3; either TRBD1 or TRBD2 may fit D (5 bases each). The CDR3 has 17 residues. V was shortened by 7 bases and J by 3 bases, with 26 bases between the two germline ends. Germline V gene sequence: CDR1 SQVTM, CDR2 ANQGSEA. CDR3 region: CSAEKSAPGLHTDTQYF. The CDR3 bases are TGCAGCGCTGAGAAAAGTGCCCCGGGGCTCCATACAGATACGCAGTATTTT.

Worth noting for this clonotype: A library made for alpha chains picked up this beta chain off target, so its size means little. This chain joins TRBV20-1 and TRBJ1-5; 12 nucleotides line up with TRBD1. There are 16 residues in the CDR3. V gave up 3 bases and J gave up 3 bases; unmatched junction bases: 6. CDR1 is DFQATT and CDR2 is SNEGSKA in the germline V gene (reference sequence). CDR3 residues: CSARAGTGGYNQPQHF. The CDR3 DNA reads as TGCAGTGCTAGGGCTGGGACAGGGGGCTACAATCAGCCCCAGCATTTT.

The table lists this clonotype with many counts. This beta chain is a stray sequence in a library constructed for alpha chains; its clone size is not meaningful. V gene TRBV5-1 combines with J gene TRBJ2-2; TRBD2 agrees at 8 bases. J gave up 4 bases and V 2 bases, and 7 bases lay outside the gene matches. Germline V gene lookup returns CDR1 SGHRS and CDR2 YFSETQ. CDR3 length equals 16 residues. CDR3 region: CASSFSGGVSTGELFF. The CDR3 DNA follows: TGCGCCAGCAGCTTTTCCGGGGGGGTGAGCACCGGGGAGCTGTTTTTT.

This clonotype is labeled medium-sized. Because the library targeted alpha chains, this beta chain is an off-target read whose size means little. The CDR3 here is CASRVLAGGKEQFF. CDR3 nucleotides: TGTGCCAGCAGGGTCCTAGCGGGGGGGAAGGAGCAGTTCTTC. This chain links TRBV12-3 or TRBV12-4 with TRBJ2-1; 12 bases agree with TRBD2. The CDR3 consists of 14 residues. The ends lost 6 bases at V and 10 bases at J; junction bases unmatched: 7.

Concerning this clonotype itself: The size of this beta chain means little, since it is a stray read in a library made for alpha chains. The chain recombines TRBV7-2 with TRBJ1-1; the D gene is possibly TRBD1 (6 bases). The germline V gene encodes CDR1 SGHTA and CDR2 FQGNSA. The V end was cut by 5 bases, the J end by 9 bases, with 13 bases between. The CDR3 covers 12 residues. The CDR3 region is CASSRLDRKAFF. CDR3 coding DNA: TGTGCCAGCAGCCGCCTGGACAGAAAAGCTTTCTTT.

Many counts were recorded for this clonotype. Since the library was made to target alpha chains, this beta chain is a stray read and its abundance is not meaningful. CDR3 sequence reads: CASSVGTGFQPQHF. In nucleotides, the CDR3 is TGTGCCAGTAGTGTCGGGACAGGGTTTCAGCCCCAGCATTTT. The chain has TRBV19 and TRBJ1-5, with 9 bases lining up with TRBD1. The ends lost 5 bases at V and 6 bases at J; junction bases unmatched: 5. Germline V lookup: CDR1 LNHDA, CDR2 SQIVND (reference sequence). This CDR3 region has 14 residues.